Below are 16 T cell receptor beta chains sequenced from a single sample in a study of cytomegalovirus exposure and HLA in healthy donors. Sequencing was performed with immunoSEQ multiplex PCR; in TCRdb, only in-frame clones are kept and a portion is missing. In the table there are about 220,000 clones, under 95% of which are singletons. Sequencing used PBMCs. These TCRs come from a woman aged 18-30 years in good health and CMV-seronegative.

The chain is built from TRBV6-8 and TRBJ1-4, with unresolved D. Germline V gives CDR1 MNHGY, CDR2 SAAAGT. This CDR3 region has 13 residues. V lost 10 bases to trimming and J lost 0 bases, with 9 bases between them. The CDR3 bases are TGTGCCAACGAAAGCGCAACTAATGAAAAACTGTTTTTT. Translating gives CANESATNEKLFF.

This rearrangement joins TRBV10-3 to TRBJ2-1; the match to TRBD2 covers 14 bases. The length of the CDR3 is 16 residues. With 4 bases clipped from V and 5 bases from J, the junction kept 4 bases outside the gene matches. Germline assignment: CDR1 ENHRY and CDR2 SYGVKD. The CDR3 spells CAISATSGRVDNEQFF. The CDR3 DNA follows: TGTGCCATCAGTGCGACTAGCGGGAGGGTAGACAATGAGCAGTTCTTC.

This clone was counted a single time. The gene calls are TRBV7-2 and TRBJ2-7, with TRBD1 matching over 8 bases. The germline CDR1 and CDR2 sequences are SGHTA and FQGNSA. The ends lost 4 bases at V and 3 bases at J; junction bases unmatched: 8. The CDR3 consists of 15 residues. As DNA, the CDR3 is TGTGCCAGCAGCTCGTATCCCGGGACAGGCTACGAGCAGTACTTC. Its translation is CASSSYPGTGYEQYF.

A remark on this clone: This same CDR3 is encoded by further DNA sequences in the sample. The CDR3 here is CASSPGQGTGELFF. Written as DNA, the CDR3 is TGTGCCAGCTCACCAGGACAGGGGACCGGGGAGCTGTTTTTT. This chain uses TRBV18 with TRBJ2-2; 9 nucleotides align to TRBD1. Germline trimming cut 2 bases from V and 5 bases from J; bases unmatched to any gene: 0. From germline, CDR1 is KGHSH and CDR2 LQKENI. The length of the CDR3 is 14 residues. Looking up the rest from reference TRBV18 and TRBJ2-2 gives the full variable domain: NAGVMQNPRHLVRRRGQEARLRCSPMKGHSHVYWYRQLPEEGLKFMVYLQKENIIDESGMPKERFSAEFPKEGPSILRIQQVVRGDSAAYFCASSPGQGTGELFFGEGSRLTVL.

V is TRBV18 and J is TRBJ1-6; 8 bases align to TRBD1. J was trimmed by 10 bases and V by 3 bases; bases with no gene match: 8. This CDR3 has 15 amino acids. The germline CDR1 and CDR2 sequences are KGHSH and LQKENI. CDR3 amino acids: CASSPKDRVVSPLHF. Written as DNA, the CDR3 is TGTGCCAGCTCACCGAAGGACAGGGTGGTCTCACCCCTCCACTTT.

This clone has a single count. The J gene is TRBJ2-3, the V gene TRBV27; D perhaps matches TRBD1 (5 bases). CDR1 and CDR2 (germline): MNHEY, SMNVEV (reference sequence). The V gene lost 2 bases and the J gene lost 2 bases, with 20 bases spanning the gap. The CDR3 is 18 amino acids. CDR3 sequence: CASSLGWGQGIITDTQYF. DNA for the CDR3: TGTGCCAGCAGTTTAGGTTGGGGCCAGGGAATAATCACAGATACGCAGTATTTT.

The J gene is TRBJ1-5, the V gene TRBV30, with D unclear. V lost 0 bases, J lost 0 bases, and 3 bases lay in between. Germline V gives CDR1 GTSNPN, CDR2 SVGIG (reference sequence). CDR3 size: 13 residues. The CDR3 is CAWSVLSNQPQHF. CDR3 DNA sequence: TGTGCCTGGAGTGTACTTAGCAATCAGCCCCAGCATTTT.

The chain has TRBV5-1 and TRBJ1-1, with D possibly matching TRBD1 (6 bases). V was shortened by 4 bases and J by 5 bases, with 15 bases between the two germline ends. Looked up from germline, CDR1 is SGHRS and CDR2 is YFSETQ. There are 14 residues in the CDR3. CDR3: CASSMDTGRTEAFF. CDR3 nucleotide sequence: TGCGCCAGCAGCATGGACACAGGGAGAACTGAAGCTTTCTTT. The whole variable domain, filled in from reference TRBV5-1 and TRBJ1-1, reads KAGVTQTPRYLIKTRGQQVTLSCSPISGHRSVSWYQQTPGQGLQFLFEYFSETQRNKGNFPGRFSGRQFSNSRSEMNVSTLELGDSALYLCASSMDTGRTEAFFGQGTRLTVV.

V usage is TRBV29-1 and J usage is TRBJ2-7; D perhaps matches TRBD1 (6 bases). Trimming took off 4 bases at V and 7 bases at J, with 17 bases between the two ends. The germline V gene has CDR1 SQVTM and CDR2 ANQGSEA. The CDR3 runs 13 residues. The CDR3 loop is CSVVRTGIQEQYF. The DNA for the CDR3 is TGCAGCGTTGTCCGAACAGGGATCCAAGAGCAGTACTTC.

The V and J genes are TRBV15 and TRBJ1-4; 7 bases line up with TRBD1. There are 15 residues in the CDR3. The germline V gene has CDR1 LNHNV and CDR2 YYDKDF (reference sequence). V trimming: 6 bases; J trimming: 0 bases; junction bases outside the gene matches: 4. The CDR3 sequence is CATRGQFATNEKLFF. The CDR3 DNA sequence: TGTGCCACCAGGGGACAGTTCGCAACTAATGAAAAACTGTTTTTT.

The rearrangement uses TRBV5-1 and TRBJ2-1; D gene uncertain. This CDR3 comprises 15 residues. Germline lookup yields CDR1 SGHRS and CDR2 YFSETQ. Trimming took off 0 bases at V and 0 bases at J, with 7 bases between the two ends. CDR3: CASSLGAGSYNEQFF. The CDR3 DNA reads TGCGCCAGCAGCTTGGGCGCAGGCTCCTACAATGAGCAGTTCTTC.

The chain recombines TRBV6-4 with TRBJ1-5, with D possibly being TRBD1 (5 bases). The length of the CDR3 is 14 residues. The germline CDR1 and CDR2 sequences are MRHNA and SNTAGT. With 0 bases removed from V and 7 bases from J, the gap between germline ends came to 10 bases. CDR3 bases: TGTGCCAGCAGTGACTCGGCGGGGGGGCAGCCCCAGCATTTT. Translated: CASSDSAGGQPQHF.

This sequence joins TRBV29-1 and TRBJ2-5; the D gene is possibly TRBD2 (5 bases). CDR3 length: 14 amino acids. V was cut by 0 bases and J by 4 bases, with 12 bases left in between. In germline, CDR1 is SQVTM, CDR2 ANQGSEA. The CDR3 is CSVEDRGIRETQYF. CDR3 in DNA: TGCAGCGTTGAAGATAGAGGGATCCGAGAGACCCAGTACTTC.

A few counts support this clone. The V call is TRBV19, the J call TRBJ2-7; D not resolved. Germline values: CDR1 LNHDA, CDR2 SQIVND (reference sequence). The V end was cut by 11 bases, the J end by 2 bases, with 16 bases between. CDR3 size: 13 residues. CDR3 nucleotides: TGTGCCTTACGTCCGGTTGTAACCTACGAGCAGTACTTC. Translation gives CALRPVVTYEQYF.

The chain employs TRBV14 and TRBJ1-2; D not certain. The CDR3 runs 13 residues. Germline V gene sequence: CDR1 SGHDN, CDR2 FVKESK. V lost 4 bases, J lost 4 bases, and 10 bases lay in between. CDR3 region: CASSLKSVYGYTF. The CDR3, as DNA: TGTGCCAGCAGCCTTAAGTCAGTCTATGGCTACACCTTC.

V is TRBV28 and J is TRBJ1-2; 9 nucleotides line up with TRBD1. Germline V CDR1 and CDR2: MDHEN, SYDVKM. With V trimmed by 5 bases and J by 6 bases, 4 bases remained unmatched. This CDR3 is 13 amino acids long. The chain's CDR3 is CASSPGQGHGYTF. The CDR3 bases are TGTGCCAGCAGTCCGGGACAGGGACATGGCTACACCTTC.